The T cell receptor beta chain under discussion was sequenced for a study of CD8 T cells in Susac syndrome (dated by TCRdb to about 2019). About the full investigation: The study used repertoire sequencing to test whether antigen drove CD8+ T cell activation and differentiation in Susac syndrome. Clonality of the CD8+ T cell repertoire was compared between over ten healthy donors, roughly 14 Susac syndrome patients and around 15 multiple sclerosis patients.

A note on this clonotype: Which antigen it targets is not known. Per-nucleotide qualities are absent, and no much larger clonotype sits a single base away.

High-throughput TCR beta sequencing profiled peripheral blood CD8+ and CD4+ T cells from healthy donors, Susac syndrome patients and multiple sclerosis patients. The multiple sclerosis controls were treatment-naive patients who had stable or active relapsing-remitting disease and met the revised McDonald criteria. CD8+ TEMRA cells were enriched by FACS, while bulk CD8+ and CD4+ T cells were purified by magnetic negative isolation. Blood was drawn into EDTA tubes, processed within 24 hours, and PBMCs were isolated by density gradient centrifugation. PBMCs intended for TCR sequencing were cryopreserved in liquid nitrogen and thawed later in a water bath at 37 degrees C. Purity of sorted or isolated CD4+, CD8+ and CD8+ TEMRA cells was at least 90%. RNA was extracted using the RNeasy kit, and roughly 0.45 to 1 microgram was reverse transcribed with random hexamers. The immunoSEQ multiplex PCR assay, which covers 54 Vbeta and 13 Jbeta segments, was used to amplify TCR beta CDR3 regions. To correct PCR amplification bias, a synthetic template baseline was used for both primer optimization and computational correction. As for the original processing: Only productive sequences were kept, with reads annotated to V, D and J genes according to IMGT and analyzed in immunoSEQ Analyzer. Clonality was calculated as one minus the Shannon entropy normalized by log2 of the number of productive unique sequences. For each patient and control, public and private clones were evaluated within the 100 most prevalent clones. Susac-specific clones were defined as absent from healthy and MS cohorts, 850 to 1,300 published viral clones and other ImmuneACCESS disease sequences. TCRdb itself trimmed the public reads at Q25 with fastp, ran MiXCR and retained productive beta chains. Entries that share a CDR3 protein sequence are merged under the most common genes and DNA. TCRdb's processing, not the authors', yielded these V and J calls. The sample records approximately 130,000 distinct CDR3 sequences, around nine tenths of which are singletons. The ten most abundant clones make up roughly 0.25% of the sample.

Summary of the overall study and its limitations: The TCR sequencing and HLA analysis was acknowledged to have included a relatively small number of individuals.

Deletion took 3 bases off V and 10 bases off J, with a span of 19 bases between the germline ends. As encoded in the germline V gene, CDR1 is SQVTM while CDR2 is ANQGSEA. Counted from cysteine to phenylalanine, this CDR3 has 14 amino acids. Only the CDR3 part of the read is kept: 42 bases, read in frame from the first base. The chain uses TRBV29-1 and TRBJ2-1; the D gene identity is not certain. This sequence originates from a human donor with multiple sclerosis. Sequenced material: CD8+ T cells from PBMCs. The nucleotides are TGCAGCGTTGACGCAGCGTACAGCCTCGGGGAGCAGTTCTTC. This sequence encodes CSVDAAYSLGEQFF.